The T cell receptor beta chain described here comes from a study of pediatric ulcerative colitis (dated by TCRdb to the late 2010s). For the wider study: From fewer than ten newly diagnosed, treatment-naive pediatric ulcerative colitis patients and a few non-IBD control children, paired blood and rectal samples were collected. Study-wide findings and limitations: Significantly higher autologous blood-rectal clonal overlap was found in ulcerative colitis patients than in controls, which suggested increased T cell trafficking to inflamed tissue. A couple of patients' blood samples yielded substantially fewer templates for technical reasons and were excluded from blood-rectal overlap analysis. With only a handful of individuals, the healthy control group was small. A couple of rectal CDR3 clonotypes were detected in all ulcerative colitis patients and were not detected in any of the controls. Because the repertoires came from total lymphocyte DNA, rare subsets such as regulatory T cells may have patterns that are not reflected. Rectal pinch biopsies may have included blood-derived T cells, especially in patients with overt colitis. Features of the rectal repertoire distinguished controls, mild-moderate colitis patients and acute severe colitis patients, and in acute severe colitis rectal diversity was lower because of clonal expansions.

Rearranged CDR3 beta regions were amplified from genomic DNA with multiplex V and J primers using the immunoSEQ TRB Survey service. Survey-level sequencing depth of up to 500,000 reads per sample was used to keep depth equal across samples. The libraries were purified and pooled, then sequenced using Illumina technology. The paper's data handling went like this. Productive clonality, sample overlap, pairwise scatters, CDR3 beta length, V/D/J gene usage and productiveness were all assessed with the immunoSEQ online tools. Calculated diversity was defined as the number of unique rearrangements divided by total templates, multiplied by 100, and Shannon and Simpson indices were computed as well. Principal component analysis was performed on Z-score normalized data with the R prcomp function and the ggbiplot package. Blood-rectal clonal overlap within each subject was quantified with Morisita's index. TCRdb retrieved this table from immuneACCESS and kept in-frame rearrangements only. Not all clones are present; in checked studies, unresolved V genes account for under half, and no reason is known for the remainder. V and J calls and clone size come straight from that table; D and trimming were deduced from the DNA. Here the sample has around 13,000 clones; 75% to 80% occur a single time. The leading ten clones occupy approximately 4.5% of the sample.

This clone appeared a few times. What antigen it recognizes has not been identified. Per-base qualities were not stored, and no clone one base away is much larger. CDR1 and CDR2 are drawn from the germline V gene: LGHNA, YNFKEQ. The CDR3 covers 15 residues, taking in both the cysteine and the phenylalanine. Left in the record is the CDR3 DNA by itself, 45 bases read in frame from the first base. For this chain, trimming is 3 bases at the V end and 1 base at the J end, and the number of junction bases without a gene match is 5. During colonoscopy, one to two rectal pinch biopsies were obtained for research purposes. In controls, colonoscopy was performed for suspected IBD, macroscopically and histologically normal endoscopy was observed, and no IBD diagnosis was made within the following year. Before DNA isolation, rectal biopsies were subjected to proteinase K digestion. The Wizard kit (Promega) was used to extract genomic DNA from the blood and intestinal samples.

The sequencing sample was made of gut tissue. The V and J genes are TRBV4-2 and TRBJ1-1; TRBD1 aligns with 7 central bases. The origin of this receptor is a boy aged 5 to 17 who was a control in a study of pediatric ulcerative colitis. The CDR3: CASSQGDSGNTEAFF. The DNA reads TGTGCCAGCAGCCAGGGGGACAGCGGGAACACTGAAGCTTTCTTT.